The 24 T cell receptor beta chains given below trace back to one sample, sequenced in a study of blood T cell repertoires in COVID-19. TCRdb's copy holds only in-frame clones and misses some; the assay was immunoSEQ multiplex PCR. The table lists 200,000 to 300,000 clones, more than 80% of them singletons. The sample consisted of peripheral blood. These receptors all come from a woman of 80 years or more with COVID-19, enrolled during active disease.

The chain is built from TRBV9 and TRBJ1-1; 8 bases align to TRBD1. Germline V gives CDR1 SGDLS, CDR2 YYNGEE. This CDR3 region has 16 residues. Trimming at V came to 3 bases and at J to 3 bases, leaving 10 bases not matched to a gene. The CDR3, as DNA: TGTGCCAGCAGCGCTTCGAGGACAGGGATGGACACTGAAGCTTTCTTT. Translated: CASSASRTGMDTEAFF.

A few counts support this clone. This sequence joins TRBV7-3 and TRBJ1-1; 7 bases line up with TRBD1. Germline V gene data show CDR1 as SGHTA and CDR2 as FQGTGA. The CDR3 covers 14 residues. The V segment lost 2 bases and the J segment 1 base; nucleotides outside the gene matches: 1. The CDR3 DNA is TGTGCCAGCAGCTTAGAGGGGGCGAACACTGAAGCTTTCTTT. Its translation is CASSLEGANTEAFF.

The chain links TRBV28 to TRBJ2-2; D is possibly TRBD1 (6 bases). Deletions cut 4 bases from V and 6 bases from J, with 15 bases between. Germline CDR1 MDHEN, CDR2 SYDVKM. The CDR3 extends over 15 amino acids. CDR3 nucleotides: TGTGCCAGCAGTTCGAACAGGGAAAGGGCCGGGGAGCTGTTTTTT. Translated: CASSSNRERAGELFF.

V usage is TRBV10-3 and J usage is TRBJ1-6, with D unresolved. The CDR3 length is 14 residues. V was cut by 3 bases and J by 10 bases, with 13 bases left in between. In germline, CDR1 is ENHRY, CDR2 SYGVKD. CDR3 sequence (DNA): TGTGCCATCAGTGACCGGGGAGGGAACTCACCCCTCCACTTT. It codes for CAISDRGGNSPLHF.

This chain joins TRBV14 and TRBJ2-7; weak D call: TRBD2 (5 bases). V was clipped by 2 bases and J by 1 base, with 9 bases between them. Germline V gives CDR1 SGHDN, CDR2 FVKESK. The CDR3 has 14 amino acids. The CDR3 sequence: CASSQRGISYEQYF. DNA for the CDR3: TGTGCCAGCAGCCAAAGAGGGATATCCTACGAGCAGTACTTC.

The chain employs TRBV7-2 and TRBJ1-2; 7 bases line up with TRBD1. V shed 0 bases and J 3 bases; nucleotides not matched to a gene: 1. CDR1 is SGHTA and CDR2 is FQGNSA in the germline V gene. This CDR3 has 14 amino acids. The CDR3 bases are TGTGCCAGCAGCTTAGCCAGGGGGGACTATGGCTACACCTTC. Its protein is CASSLARGDYGYTF.

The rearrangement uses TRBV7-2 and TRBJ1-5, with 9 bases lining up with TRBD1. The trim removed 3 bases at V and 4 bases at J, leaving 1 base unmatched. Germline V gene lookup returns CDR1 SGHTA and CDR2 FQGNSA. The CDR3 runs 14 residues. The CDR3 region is CASSFDRGNQPQHF. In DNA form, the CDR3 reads TGTGCCAGCAGCTTCGACAGGGGGAATCAGCCCCAGCATTTT.

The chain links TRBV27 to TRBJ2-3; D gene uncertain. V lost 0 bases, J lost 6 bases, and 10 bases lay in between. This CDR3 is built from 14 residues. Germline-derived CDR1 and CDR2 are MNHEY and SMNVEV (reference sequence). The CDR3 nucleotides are TGTGCCAGCAGTTTATCCCAGGCACCCGATACGCAGTATTTT. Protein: CASSLSQAPDTQYF.

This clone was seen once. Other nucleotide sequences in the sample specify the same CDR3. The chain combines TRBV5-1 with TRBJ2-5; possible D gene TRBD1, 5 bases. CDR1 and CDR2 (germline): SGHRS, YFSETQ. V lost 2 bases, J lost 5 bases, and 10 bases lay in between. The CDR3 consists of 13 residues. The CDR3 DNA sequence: TGCGCCAGCAGCTTTCAGGGTCGGGAGACCCAGTACTTC. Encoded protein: CASSFQGRETQYF.

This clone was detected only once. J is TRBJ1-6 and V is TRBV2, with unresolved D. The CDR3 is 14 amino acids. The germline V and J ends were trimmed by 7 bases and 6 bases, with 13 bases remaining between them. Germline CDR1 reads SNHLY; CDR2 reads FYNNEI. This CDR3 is CASNSGWVNSPLHF. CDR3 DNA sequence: TGTGCCAGCAACTCGGGGTGGGTTAATTCACCCCTCCACTTT.

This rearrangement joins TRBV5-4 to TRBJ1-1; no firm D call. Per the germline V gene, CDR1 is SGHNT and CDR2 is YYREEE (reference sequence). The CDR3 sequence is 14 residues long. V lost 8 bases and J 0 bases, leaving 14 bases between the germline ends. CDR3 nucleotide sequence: TGTGCCAGTGGAGGGATAGGAGTGAACACTGAAGCTTTCTTT. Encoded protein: CASGGIGVNTEAFF.

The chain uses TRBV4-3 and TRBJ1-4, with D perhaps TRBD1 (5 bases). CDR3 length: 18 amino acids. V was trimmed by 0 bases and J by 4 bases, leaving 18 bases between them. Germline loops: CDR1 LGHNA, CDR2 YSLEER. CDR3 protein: CASSQELGGGRNNEKLFF. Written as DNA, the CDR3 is TGCGCCAGCAGCCAAGAACTCGGGGGAGGGAGGAATAATGAAAAACTGTTTTTT.

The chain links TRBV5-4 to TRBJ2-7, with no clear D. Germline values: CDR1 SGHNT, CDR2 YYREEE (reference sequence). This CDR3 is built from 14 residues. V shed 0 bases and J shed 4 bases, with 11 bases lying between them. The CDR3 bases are TGTGCCAGCAGCTTGGGAGTGGGCGATTACGAGCAGTACTTC. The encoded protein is CASSLGVGDYEQYF.

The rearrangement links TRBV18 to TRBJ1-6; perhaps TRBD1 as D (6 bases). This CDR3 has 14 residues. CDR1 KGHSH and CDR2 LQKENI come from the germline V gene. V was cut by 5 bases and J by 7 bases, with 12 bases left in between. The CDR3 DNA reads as TGTGCCAGCTCATCTGACAGGAAAAATTCACCCCTCCACTTT. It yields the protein CASSSDRKNSPLHF.

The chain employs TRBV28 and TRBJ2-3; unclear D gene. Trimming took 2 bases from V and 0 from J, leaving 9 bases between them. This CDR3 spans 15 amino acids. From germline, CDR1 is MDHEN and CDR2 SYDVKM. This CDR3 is CASSLTAPSTDTQYF. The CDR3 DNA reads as TGTGCCAGCAGTTTAACTGCACCTAGCACAGATACGCAGTATTTT.

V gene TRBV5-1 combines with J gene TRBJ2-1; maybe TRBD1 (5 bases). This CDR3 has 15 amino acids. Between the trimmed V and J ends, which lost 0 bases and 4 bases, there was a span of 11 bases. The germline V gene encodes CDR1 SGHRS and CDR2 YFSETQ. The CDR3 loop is CASSLAEDTYNEQFF. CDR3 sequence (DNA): TGCGCCAGCAGCTTGGCCGAGGACACGTACAATGAGCAGTTCTTC.

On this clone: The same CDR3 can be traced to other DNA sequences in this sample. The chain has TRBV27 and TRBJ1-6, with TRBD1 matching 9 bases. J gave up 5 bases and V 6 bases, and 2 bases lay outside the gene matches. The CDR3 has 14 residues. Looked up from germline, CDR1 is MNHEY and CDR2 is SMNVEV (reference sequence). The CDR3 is CASRRDRDNSPLHF. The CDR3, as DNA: TGTGCCAGCAGACGGGACAGGGATAATTCACCCCTCCACTTT.

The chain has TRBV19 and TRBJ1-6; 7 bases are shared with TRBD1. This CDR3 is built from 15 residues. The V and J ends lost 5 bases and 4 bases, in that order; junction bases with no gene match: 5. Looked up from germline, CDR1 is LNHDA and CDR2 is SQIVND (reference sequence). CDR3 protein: CASSAPGQYNSPLHF. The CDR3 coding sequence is TGTGCCAGTAGTGCTCCGGGACAGTATAATTCACCCCTCCACTTT.

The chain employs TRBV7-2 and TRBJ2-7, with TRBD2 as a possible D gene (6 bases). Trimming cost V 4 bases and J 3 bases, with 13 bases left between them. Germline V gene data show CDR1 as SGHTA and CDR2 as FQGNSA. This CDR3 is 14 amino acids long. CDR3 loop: CASSSGSYIYEQYF. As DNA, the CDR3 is TGTGCCAGCAGCTCCGGGAGCTACATCTACGAGCAGTACTTC.

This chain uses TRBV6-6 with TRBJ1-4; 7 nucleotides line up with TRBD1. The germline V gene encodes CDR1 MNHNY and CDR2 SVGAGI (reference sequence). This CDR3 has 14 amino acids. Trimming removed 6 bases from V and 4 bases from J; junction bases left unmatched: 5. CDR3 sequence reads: CASRPPGGNEKLFF. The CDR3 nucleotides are TGTGCCAGCAGACCCCCAGGGGGTAATGAAAAACTGTTTTTT.

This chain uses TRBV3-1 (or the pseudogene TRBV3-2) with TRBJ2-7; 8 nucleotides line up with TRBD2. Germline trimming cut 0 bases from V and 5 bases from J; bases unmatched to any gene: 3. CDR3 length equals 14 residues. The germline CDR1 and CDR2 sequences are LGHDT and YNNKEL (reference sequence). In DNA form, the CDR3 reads TGTGCCAGCAGCCAAGACAGCGGGAGTAACGAGCAGTACTTC. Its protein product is CASSQDSGSNEQYF.

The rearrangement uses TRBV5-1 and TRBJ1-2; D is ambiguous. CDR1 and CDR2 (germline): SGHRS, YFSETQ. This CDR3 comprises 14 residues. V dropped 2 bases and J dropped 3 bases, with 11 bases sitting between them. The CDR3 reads CASSLREGDYGYTF. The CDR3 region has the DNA TGCGCCAGCAGCTTACGAGAGGGTGACTATGGCTACACCTTC.

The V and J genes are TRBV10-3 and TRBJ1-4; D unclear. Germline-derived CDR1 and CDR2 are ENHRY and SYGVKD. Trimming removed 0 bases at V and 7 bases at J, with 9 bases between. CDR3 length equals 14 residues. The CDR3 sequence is CAISESGVREKLFF. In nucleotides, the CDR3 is TGTGCCATCAGTGAGTCCGGGGTACGTGAAAAACTGTTTTTT.

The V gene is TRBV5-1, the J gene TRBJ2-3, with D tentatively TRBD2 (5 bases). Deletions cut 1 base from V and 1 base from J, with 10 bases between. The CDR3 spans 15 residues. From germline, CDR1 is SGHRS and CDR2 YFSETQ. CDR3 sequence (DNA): TGCGCCAGCAGCTTGCCACTAGGCCGCACAGATACGCAGTATTTT. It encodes CASSLPLGRTDTQYF.